This T cell receptor (beta chain) stems from a study of post-analysis software for immune sequencing data. Study summary: Relapsing-remitting, secondary progressive and progressive-relapsing courses of multiple sclerosis were included. Whole-study findings and limits: Samples prepared in the same batch strongly co-clustered by F measure. Normalized Chao1 diversity was significantly lower in multiple sclerosis patients than in controls. Compared with controls, patients had more of about 5 TRBV segments, including TRBV5-6, TRBV5-1 and TRBV20-1.

Concerning this clonotype: Its target is not known.

Each TCR beta cDNA library carried unique molecular identifiers. TCRdb used MiXCR to reprocess the PCR reads, holding one entry per CDR3 protein. The sample consists of hundreds of thousands of distinct CDR3 sequences, less than 35% of them appearing once. Per germline, CDR1 MGHRA and CDR2 YSYEKL. The CDR3 is 15 amino acids. The V and J ends lost 4 bases and 6 bases, in that order; junction bases with no gene match: 8. This receptor was taken from a girl aged 5 to 17 with multiple sclerosis. The chain combines TRBV4-1 with TRBJ2-3; the match to TRBD1 covers 9 bases. Sequencing used blood. The CDR3 DNA reads TGCGCCAGCAGCCCCGGGACAGGGACCTCCGATACGCAGTATTTT. Translating gives CASSPGTGTSDTQYF.